This TCR beta chain was captured by sequencing in a study of T cells after yellow fever vaccination. V was shortened by 11 bases and J by 4 bases, with 12 bases between the two germline ends. Germline V lookup: CDR1 LNHNV, CDR2 YYDKDF (reference sequence). This CDR3 region has 13 residues. The authors made TCR cDNA by 5'RACE template switching, adding a universal primer site and UMIs. Via MiXCR, TCRdb re-called the 5' RACE reads, giving one row per CDR3 protein. The repertoire includes roughly 27,000 distinct CDR3 sequences, more than 5% of them detected once, and under 50% sits in the top ten. Study-wide results and limits: Some clonotypes, a small share, were shared between CD4 and CD8 compartments. High-abundance clonotypes from the bulk population could contaminate FACS-sorted repertoires. Reappearance after the booster was observed for most primary-vaccination clones (roughly 97% CD4, about 91% CD8).

This clonotype was recorded many times. Its antigen is as yet unknown. The TCR originated in a man aged 25 to 40 who received the YFV17D yellow fever vaccine. The sequenced sample was CD8+ T cells sorted from PBMCs, obtained 10 days after the yellow fever booster vaccination. V and J are TRBV15 and TRBJ2-6, with D uncertain. CDR3 sequence reads: CASPLAGANVLTF. The DNA for the CDR3 is TGTGCCTCCCCCCTGGCCGGGGCCAACGTCCTGACTTTC.